This T cell receptor beta chain is from a study of CD8 T cells in ankylosing spondylitis. Whole-study findings and limits: Disease-associated clones were reportedly significantly overrepresented in matched ankylosing spondylitis synovial fluid.

V trimming: 3 bases; J trimming: 3 bases; junction bases outside the gene matches: 5. Germline CDR1 KGHSH, CDR2 LQKENI. The CDR3 is 14 residues long. From the 5' RACE reads, TCRdb called clonotypes with MiXCR, one entry per CDR3 protein. The sample includes 50,000 to 70,000 distinct CDR3 sequences, roughly 6.2% of them seen just once. This clonotype was observed a few times. Its antigen is still unknown. This receptor was taken from a male donor with ankylosing spondylitis. The V call is TRBV18, the J call TRBJ2-7; 7 bases map to TRBD1. What was sequenced was synovial fluid, either unsorted or a sorted T cell fraction (not recorded which). This CDR3 reads CASSPSGQSYEQYF. The CDR3 DNA follows: TGTGCCAGCTCACCGTCGGGACAGAGCTACGAGCAGTACTTC. Full variable domain (missing parts from reference TRBV18 and TRBJ2-7): NAGVMQNPRHLVRRRGQEARLRCSPMKGHSHVYWYRQLPEEGLKFMVYLQKENIIDESGMPKERFSAEFPKEGPSILRIQQVVRGDSAAYFCASSPSGQSYEQYFGPGTRLTVT.